The rows below give T cell receptor beta chains drawn from one sample of a study of blood T cell repertoires in COVID-19. Sequencing was performed with immunoSEQ multiplex PCR; in TCRdb, only in-frame clones are kept and a portion is missing. The table lists about 200,000 clones, 70% to 90% of them singletons. Sequences were obtained from peripheral blood. These TCRs come from a woman aged 70-85 years with acute or convalescent COVID-19. Each CDR3 is given with its conserved first and last residue. D genes are given only for firm matches. Size tells how often a clone was seen (once, few, many) or the class of an expanded clone, and some rows leave it out.

>-|TRBV9|TRBJ1-2|-
CASSGDTRNYGYTF
TGTGCCAGCAGCGGGGACACTCGAAACTATGGCTACACCTTC
>-|TRBV3-1/TRBV3-2|TRBJ2-1|-
CASSQGAGNSYNEQFF
TGTGCCAGCAGCCAAGGGGCGGGGAACTCCTACAATGAGCAGTTCTTC
>-|TRBV6-5|TRBJ1-2|-
CASSYRSSYGYTF
TGTGCCAGCAGTTACCGTAGTAGCTATGGCTACACCTTC
>-|TRBV5-4|TRBJ2-5|-
CASSLADRSETQYF
TGTGCCAGCAGCTTGGCCGACAGAAGTGAGACCCAGTACTTC
>-|TRBV10-3|TRBJ1-1|TRBD1
CASGTGGMNTEAFF
TGTGCGTCGGGAACAGGGGGAATGAACACTGAAGCTTTCTTT
>-|TRBV5-5|TRBJ1-1|-
CASSFNAGQARVAFF
TGTGCCAGCAGCTTCAACGCGGGGCAGGCACGGGTAGCTTTCTTT
>once|TRBV25-1|TRBJ1-1|-
CASRGAEAFF
TGTGCCAGCAGGGGCGCTGAAGCTTTCTTT
>-|TRBV5-4|TRBJ1-1|-
CASRSRGDNTEAFF
TGTGCCAGCAGATCCAGGGGAGACAACACTGAAGCTTTCTTT
>once|TRBV6-5|TRBJ2-7|TRBD1
CASSYWGQLQGYEQYF
TGTGCCAGCAGTTACTGGGGACAGCTACAGGGCTACGAGCAGTACTTC
>-|TRBV11-1|TRBJ1-2|TRBD1
CASSRLQGAYGYTF
TGTGCCAGCAGCCGACTACAGGGGGCCTATGGCTACACCTTC
>-|TRBV5-1|TRBJ1-4|-
CASSTGSKGEKLFF
TGCGCCAGCTCTACCGGGAGCAAAGGAGAAAAACTGTTTTTT
>-|TRBV11-2|TRBJ2-7|TRBD2
CASSPLGGGSYEQYF
TGTGCCAGCAGTCCCTTGGGGGGGGGCTCCTACGAGCAGTACTTC
>-|TRBV7-8|TRBJ2-7|-
CASSSSRVPGLEF
TGTGCCAGCAGCTCCAGCCGCGTCCCGGGACTCGAATTC
>-|TRBV7-9|TRBJ1-2|TRBD1
CASAVEGATPLTF
TGTGCCAGCGCCGTGGAGGGGGCGACCCCCTTAACCTTC
>-|TRBV6-2/TRBV6-3|TRBJ1-1|TRBD1
CASSSIWTGGSNTEAFF
TGTGCCAGCAGTTCCATTTGGACAGGGGGCTCGAACACTGAAGCTTTCTTT
>-|TRBV6-2/TRBV6-3|TRBJ1-5|TRBD1
CASSYGRRGQGRQPQHF
TGTGCCAGCAGTTACGGACGTCGGGGACAGGGGCGTCAGCCCCAGCATTTT
>-|TRBV7-6|TRBJ2-5|TRBD2
CASSPLAWWGGETQYF
TGTGCCAGCAGCCCACTAGCCTGGTGGGGGGGAGAGACCCAGTACTTC
>-|TRBV29-1|TRBJ1-1|-
CSVVGAVAEAFF
TGCAGCGTTGTGGGGGCCGTGGCTGAAGCTTTCTTT
>-|TRBV24-1|TRBJ2-5|-
CATSLAGPETQYF
TGTGCCACCAGTTTGGCGGGCCCAGAGACCCAGTACTTC
>-|TRBV19|TRBJ2-7|TRBD2
CASSLKGPGLAGEEQYF
TGTGCCAGTAGTCTCAAAGGGCCGGGACTAGCGGGAGAAGAGCAGTACTTC
>-|TRBV7-2|TRBJ2-7|-
CASSLEAGEAYEQYF
TGTGCCAGCAGCTTAGAGGCCGGAGAAGCCTACGAGCAGTACTTC
>-|TRBV5-1|TRBJ2-7|TRBD2
CASSLAGRGRNEQYF
TGCGCCAGCAGCTTGGCCGGGAGGGGAAGGAACGAGCAGTACTTC
>once|TRBV5-1|TRBJ1-2|-
CASSLGLEGYTF
TGCGCCAGCAGCTTGGGTCTTGAGGGCTACACCTTC
>-|TRBV6-1|TRBJ2-7|-
CASSSGTATYEQYF
TGTGCCAGCAGCTCCGGGACTGCCACTTACGAGCAGTACTTC
>once|TRBV7-9|TRBJ2-3|-
CATRAGASTDTQYF
TGTGCCACGAGGGCGGGGGCGAGCACAGATACGCAGTATTTT
>-|TRBV6-4|TRBJ1-2|-
CASSDGQYGYTF
TGTGCCAGCAGTGACGGCCAGTATGGCTACACCTTC
>-|TRBV29-1|TRBJ2-6|-
CGGTGSGANVLTF
TGCGGAGGCACTGGCTCTGGGGCCAACGTCCTGACTTTC
>-|TRBV29-1|TRBJ1-4|-
CSVERVEKLFF
TGCAGCGTTGAGCGGGTCGAAAAACTGTTTTTT
>-|TRBV2|TRBJ2-2|-
CASSDFAANTGELFF
TGTGCCAGCAGTGATTTTGCGGCGAACACCGGGGAGCTGTTTTTT
>-|TRBV9|TRBJ1-1|-
CASSVDIFAPVGVRVTEAFF
TGTGCCAGCAGCGTAGACATTTTCGCACCGGTAGGGGTCCGGGTCACTGAAGCTTTCTTT
>-|TRBV2|TRBJ2-1|TRBD2
CASITRLAGGTISYNEQFF
TGTGCCAGCATTACTAGACTAGCGGGGGGAACCATTTCCTACAATGAGCAGTTCTTC
>-|TRBV28|TRBJ2-2|-
CASRTTGTGELFF
TGTGCCAGCAGAACCACGGGGACCGGGGAGCTGTTTTTT
>-|TRBV28|TRBJ1-2|-
CASSPYGLTAGYTF
TGTGCCAGCAGTCCCTACGGCCTTACAGCAGGCTACACCTTC
>-|TRBV15|TRBJ1-5|TRBD1
CATSRGRGQGQPQHF
TGTGCCACCAGCAGAGGAAGGGGGCAGGGTCAGCCCCAGCATTTT
>-|TRBV6-5|TRBJ1-3|-
CASSSGFTGTGNTIYF
TGTGCCAGCAGTTCGGGCTTCACAGGGACTGGAAACACCATATATTTT
>-|TRBV5-4|TRBJ1-1|-
CASSLGGATMNTEAFF
TGTGCCAGCAGCTTGGGCGGGGCTACCATGAACACTGAAGCTTTCTTT
>-|TRBV12-5|TRBJ1-5|TRBD1
CASGLGTRAGGDQPQHF
TGTGCTAGTGGTTTGGGAACCCGGGCAGGGGGCGATCAGCCCCAGCATTTT
>-|TRBV6-1|TRBJ2-3|-
CASSEQSGSSTDTQYF
TGTGCCAGCAGTGAACAATCGGGGAGCAGCACAGATACGCAGTATTTT
>once|TRBV19|TRBJ1-5|-
CASRDGRSRQPQHF
TGTGCCAGTAGAGATGGCAGGTCCCGGCAGCCCCAGCATTTT